The 11 T cell receptor beta chains given below trace back to one sample, sequenced in a study of T cells in Graves' hyperthyroidism and ophthalmopathy. Authors of the study amplified TCR beta CDR3 regions from RNA transcripts. HTBI primers drove first-round RT-PCR of the TCR CDR3. MiXCR was run by TCRdb on the multiplex PCR reads, yielding one entry per CDR3 protein. Altogether a few hundred thousand distinct CDR3 sequences are present, approximately 14% being singletons, with the ten largest covering approximately 7.4%. The sequenced sample was blood. These receptors were taken from a woman under 40 with Graves' hyperthyroidism.

J is TRBJ2-1 and V is TRBV5-1; 12 positions agree with TRBD1. CDR3 length equals 14 residues. V lost 4 bases to trimming and J lost 9 bases; unmatched junction nucleotides: 5. Looked up from germline, CDR1 is SGHRS and CDR2 is YFSETQ. The CDR3 loop reads CASSGGTGGSEQFF. CDR3 sequence (DNA): TGCGCCAGCAGCGGAGGGACAGGGGGCAGTGAGCAGTTCTTC.

The J gene is TRBJ2-3, the V gene TRBV30, with 9 bases lining up with TRBD2. The CDR3 extends over 14 amino acids. The germline CDR1 and CDR2 sequences are GTSNPN and SVGIG (reference sequence). After removal of 2 bases from V and 7 bases from J, the junction contained 7 bases not matched to a gene. The CDR3 loop reads CAWSLAGASNTQYF. The CDR3 DNA follows: TGTGCCTGGAGTTTAGCGGGAGCGAGTAATACGCAGTATTTT. Supplemented by reference TRBV30 and TRBJ2-3, the full variable domain reads SQTIHQWPATLVQPVGSPLSLECTVEGTSNPNLYWYRQAAGRGLQLLFYSVGIGQISSEVPQNLSASRPQDRQFILSSKKLLLSDSGFYLCAWSLAGASNTQYFGPGTRLTVL.

The rearrangement uses TRBV20-1 and TRBJ2-2; D uncertain. CDR1 DFQATT and CDR2 SNEGSKA come from the germline V gene (reference sequence). Trimming removed 3 bases at V and 2 bases at J, with 7 bases between. This CDR3 spans 13 amino acids. Here the CDR3 reads CSASSSNTGELFF. CDR3 nucleotides: TGCAGTGCTAGCTCGAGTAACACCGGGGAGCTGTTTTTT.

This clonotype was detected ten times or more. This chain joins TRBV7-8 and TRBJ1-1; 7 bases line up with TRBD1. The CDR3 extends over 14 amino acids. Germline trimming cut 3 bases from V and 9 bases from J; bases unmatched to any gene: 10. CDR1 is SGHVS, CDR2 FQNEAQ, per germline. CDR3 sequence reads: CASSFSDRAGQAFF. The CDR3 coding sequence is TGTGCCAGCAGCTTCTCTGACAGGGCTGGGCAAGCTTTCTTT.

This clonotype was counted at least ten times. The J gene is TRBJ2-5, the V gene TRBV11-2; maybe TRBD2 (6 bases). Germline CDR1 SGHAT, CDR2 FQNNGV. This CDR3 spans 17 amino acids. Trimming took 1 base from V and 1 from J, leaving 16 bases between them. The CDR3 sequence is CASSLGAGGVLQETQYF. DNA for the CDR3: TGTGCCAGCAGCTTAGGAGCGGGCGGGGTTCTCCAAGAGACCCAGTACTTC.

This CDR3 is CASSRRDRAQETQYF. The DNA of the CDR3 is TGCGCCAGCAGCCGCCGAGACAGGGCTCAAGAGACCCAGTACTTC. The chain is built from TRBV4-3 and TRBJ2-5, with 7 nucleotides matching TRBD1. V lost 4 bases, J lost 2 bases, and 7 bases stayed unmatched. This CDR3 is built from 15 residues. Germline assignment: CDR1 LGHNA and CDR2 YSLEER.

This clonotype was detected ten times or more. This chain connects TRBV27 to TRBJ1-5; 10 bases are shared with TRBD1. Germline lookup yields CDR1 MNHEY and CDR2 SMNVEV (reference sequence). V was clipped by 4 bases and J by 9 bases; unmatched bases: 18. CDR3 length equals 18 residues. CDR3 region: CASSSDRGRGFVPRPQHF. The CDR3 nucleotides read TGTGCCAGCAGTTCCGACAGGGGGCGAGGGTTTGTTCCCCGGCCCCAGCATTTT.

The chain uses TRBV28 and TRBJ2-7, with 12 bases that match TRBD2. The V gene end was trimmed by 3 bases and the J gene end by 3 bases; junction bases not matched to a gene: 6. The CDR3 loop spans 16 amino acids. The germline CDR1 and CDR2 sequences are MDHEN and SYDVKM. The CDR3 reads CASSFGTSGPYYEQYF. In nucleotides, the CDR3 is TGTGCCAGCAGTTTCGGGACTAGCGGGCCGTACTACGAGCAGTACTTC.

This clonotype occurred a few times. The chain links TRBV18 to TRBJ2-5; possibly TRBD1 for D (6 bases). The CDR3 is 18 residues long. V was shortened by 2 bases and J by 0 bases, with 19 bases between the two germline ends. The germline V gene has CDR1 KGHSH and CDR2 LQKENI. CDR3 in amino acids: CASSPIPTQGPYQETQYF. CDR3 DNA: TGTGCCAGCTCACCAATACCAACTCAGGGGCCGTACCAAGAGACCCAGTACTTC. The full variable domain, completed using reference TRBV18 and TRBJ2-5, is NAGVMQNPRHLVRRRGQEARLRCSPMKGHSHVYWYRQLPEEGLKFMVYLQKENIIDESGMPKERFSAEFPKEGPSILRIQQVVRGDSAAYFCASSPIPTQGPYQETQYFGPGTRLLVL.

This chain connects TRBV18 to TRBJ2-1; no clear D. CDR3 length: 11 residues. The germline CDR1 and CDR2 sequences are KGHSH and LQKENI. Deletions cut 3 bases from V and 11 bases from J, with 8 bases between. CDR3: CASSPERKQFF. The CDR3 DNA reads TGTGCCAGCTCACCTGAGAGGAAGCAGTTCTTC.

Of note for this clonotype: One end of the junction fails to match germline, which may point to a read error. This chain connects TRBV4-3 to TRBJ2-1, with TRBD2 matching over 12 bases. The CDR3 is made up of 16 amino acids. Germline CDR1 reads LGHNA; CDR2 reads YSLEER. This CDR3 is CASSQGPSGRGDEQSF. The DNA for the CDR3 is TGCGCCAGCAGCCAAGGCCCTAGCGGGAGGGGGGATGAGCAGTCCTTC.